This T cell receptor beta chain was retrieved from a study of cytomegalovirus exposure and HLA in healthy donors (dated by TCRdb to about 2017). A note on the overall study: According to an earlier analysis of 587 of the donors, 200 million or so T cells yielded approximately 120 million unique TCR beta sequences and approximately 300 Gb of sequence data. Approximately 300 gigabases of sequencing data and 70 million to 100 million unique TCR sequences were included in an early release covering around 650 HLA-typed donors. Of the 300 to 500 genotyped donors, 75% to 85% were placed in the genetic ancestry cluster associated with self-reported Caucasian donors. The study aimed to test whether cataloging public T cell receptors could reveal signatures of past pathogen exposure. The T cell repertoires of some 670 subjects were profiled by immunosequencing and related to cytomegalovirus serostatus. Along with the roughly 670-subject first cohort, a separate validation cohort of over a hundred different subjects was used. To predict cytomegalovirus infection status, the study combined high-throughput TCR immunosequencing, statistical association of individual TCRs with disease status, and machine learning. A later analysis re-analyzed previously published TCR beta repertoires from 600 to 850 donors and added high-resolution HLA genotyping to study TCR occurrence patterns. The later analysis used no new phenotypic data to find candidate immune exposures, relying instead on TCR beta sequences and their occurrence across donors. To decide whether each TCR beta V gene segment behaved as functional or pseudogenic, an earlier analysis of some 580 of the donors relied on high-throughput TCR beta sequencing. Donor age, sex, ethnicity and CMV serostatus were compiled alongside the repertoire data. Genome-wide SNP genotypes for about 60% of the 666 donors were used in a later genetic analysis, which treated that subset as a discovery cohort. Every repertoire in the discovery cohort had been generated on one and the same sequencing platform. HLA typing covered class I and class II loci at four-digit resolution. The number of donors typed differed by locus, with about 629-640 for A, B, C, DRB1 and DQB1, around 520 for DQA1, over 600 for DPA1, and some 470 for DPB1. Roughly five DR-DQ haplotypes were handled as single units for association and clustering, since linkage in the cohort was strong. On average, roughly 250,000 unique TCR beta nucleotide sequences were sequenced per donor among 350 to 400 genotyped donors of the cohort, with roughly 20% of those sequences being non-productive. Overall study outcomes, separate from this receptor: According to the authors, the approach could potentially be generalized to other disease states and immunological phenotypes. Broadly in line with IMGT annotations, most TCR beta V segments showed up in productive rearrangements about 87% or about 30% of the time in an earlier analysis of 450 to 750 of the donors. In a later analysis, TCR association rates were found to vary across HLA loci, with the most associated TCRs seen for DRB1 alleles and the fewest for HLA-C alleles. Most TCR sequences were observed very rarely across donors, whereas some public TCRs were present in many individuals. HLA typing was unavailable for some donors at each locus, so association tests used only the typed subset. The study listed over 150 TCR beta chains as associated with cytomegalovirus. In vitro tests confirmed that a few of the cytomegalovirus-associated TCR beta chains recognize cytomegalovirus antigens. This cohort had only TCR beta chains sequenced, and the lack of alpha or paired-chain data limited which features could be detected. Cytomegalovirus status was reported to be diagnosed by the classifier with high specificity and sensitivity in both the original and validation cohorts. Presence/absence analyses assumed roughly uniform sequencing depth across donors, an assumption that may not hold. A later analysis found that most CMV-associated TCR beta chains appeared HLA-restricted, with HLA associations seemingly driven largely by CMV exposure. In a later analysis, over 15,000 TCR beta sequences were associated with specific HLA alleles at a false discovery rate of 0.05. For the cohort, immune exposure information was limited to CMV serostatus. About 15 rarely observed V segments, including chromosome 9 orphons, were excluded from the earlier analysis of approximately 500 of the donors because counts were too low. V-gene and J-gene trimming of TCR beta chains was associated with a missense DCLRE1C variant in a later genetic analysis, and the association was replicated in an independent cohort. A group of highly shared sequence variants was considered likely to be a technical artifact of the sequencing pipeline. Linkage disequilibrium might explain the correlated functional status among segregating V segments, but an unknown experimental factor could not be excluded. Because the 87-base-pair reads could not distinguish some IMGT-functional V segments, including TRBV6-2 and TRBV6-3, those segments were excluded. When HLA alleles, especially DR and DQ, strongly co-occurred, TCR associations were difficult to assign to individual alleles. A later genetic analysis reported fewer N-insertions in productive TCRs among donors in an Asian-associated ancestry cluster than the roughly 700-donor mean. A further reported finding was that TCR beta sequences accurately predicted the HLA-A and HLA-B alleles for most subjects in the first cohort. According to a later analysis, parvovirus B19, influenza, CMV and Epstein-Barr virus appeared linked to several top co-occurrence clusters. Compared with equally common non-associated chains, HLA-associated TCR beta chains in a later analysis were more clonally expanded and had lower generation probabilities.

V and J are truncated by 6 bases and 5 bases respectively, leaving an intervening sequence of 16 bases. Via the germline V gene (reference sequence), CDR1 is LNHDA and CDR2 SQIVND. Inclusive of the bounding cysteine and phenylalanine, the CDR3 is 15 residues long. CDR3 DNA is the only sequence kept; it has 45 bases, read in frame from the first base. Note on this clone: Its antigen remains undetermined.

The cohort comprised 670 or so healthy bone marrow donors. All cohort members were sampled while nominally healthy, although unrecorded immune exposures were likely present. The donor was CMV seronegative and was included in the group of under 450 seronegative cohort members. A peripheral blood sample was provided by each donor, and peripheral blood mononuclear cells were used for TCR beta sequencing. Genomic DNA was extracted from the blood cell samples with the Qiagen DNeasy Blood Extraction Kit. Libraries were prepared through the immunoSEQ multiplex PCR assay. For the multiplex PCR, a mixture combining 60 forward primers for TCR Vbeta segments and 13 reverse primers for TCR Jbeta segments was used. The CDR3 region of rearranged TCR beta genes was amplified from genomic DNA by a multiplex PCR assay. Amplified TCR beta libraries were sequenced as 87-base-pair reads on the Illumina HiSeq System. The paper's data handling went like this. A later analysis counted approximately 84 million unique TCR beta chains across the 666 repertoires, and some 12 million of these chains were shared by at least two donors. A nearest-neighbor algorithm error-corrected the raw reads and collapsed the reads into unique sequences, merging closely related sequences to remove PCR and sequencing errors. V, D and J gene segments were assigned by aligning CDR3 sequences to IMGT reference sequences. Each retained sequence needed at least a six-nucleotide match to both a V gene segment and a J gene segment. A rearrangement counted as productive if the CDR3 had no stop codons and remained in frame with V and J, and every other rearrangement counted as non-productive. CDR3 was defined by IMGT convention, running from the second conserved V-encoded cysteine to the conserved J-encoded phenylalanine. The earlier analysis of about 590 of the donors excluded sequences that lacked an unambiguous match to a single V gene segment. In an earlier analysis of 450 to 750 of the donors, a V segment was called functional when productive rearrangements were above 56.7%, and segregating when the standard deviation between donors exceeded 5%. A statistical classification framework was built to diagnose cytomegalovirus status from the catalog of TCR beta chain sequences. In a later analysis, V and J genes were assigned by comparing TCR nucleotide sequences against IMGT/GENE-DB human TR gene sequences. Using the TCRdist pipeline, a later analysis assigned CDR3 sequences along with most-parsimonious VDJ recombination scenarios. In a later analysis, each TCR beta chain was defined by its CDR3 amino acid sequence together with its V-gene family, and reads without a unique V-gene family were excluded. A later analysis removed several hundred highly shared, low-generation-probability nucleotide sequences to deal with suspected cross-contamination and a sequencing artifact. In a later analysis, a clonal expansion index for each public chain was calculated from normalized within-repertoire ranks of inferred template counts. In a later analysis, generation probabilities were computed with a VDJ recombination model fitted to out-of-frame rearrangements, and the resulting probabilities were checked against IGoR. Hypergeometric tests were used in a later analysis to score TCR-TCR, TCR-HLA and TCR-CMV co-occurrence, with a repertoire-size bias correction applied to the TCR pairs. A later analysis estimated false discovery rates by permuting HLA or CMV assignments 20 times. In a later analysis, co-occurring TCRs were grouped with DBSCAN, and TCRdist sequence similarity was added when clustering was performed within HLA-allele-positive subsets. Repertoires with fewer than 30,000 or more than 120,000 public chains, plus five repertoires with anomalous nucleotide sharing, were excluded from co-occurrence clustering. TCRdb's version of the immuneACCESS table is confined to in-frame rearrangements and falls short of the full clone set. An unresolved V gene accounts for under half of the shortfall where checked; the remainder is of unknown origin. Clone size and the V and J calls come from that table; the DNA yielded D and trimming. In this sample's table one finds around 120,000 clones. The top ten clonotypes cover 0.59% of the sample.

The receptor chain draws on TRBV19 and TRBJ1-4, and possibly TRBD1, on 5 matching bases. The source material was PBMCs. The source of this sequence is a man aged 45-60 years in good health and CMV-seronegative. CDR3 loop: CASSRQSGLNEKLFF. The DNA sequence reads TGTGCCAGTAGCCGACAGAGCGGACTAAATGAAAAACTGTTTTTT.